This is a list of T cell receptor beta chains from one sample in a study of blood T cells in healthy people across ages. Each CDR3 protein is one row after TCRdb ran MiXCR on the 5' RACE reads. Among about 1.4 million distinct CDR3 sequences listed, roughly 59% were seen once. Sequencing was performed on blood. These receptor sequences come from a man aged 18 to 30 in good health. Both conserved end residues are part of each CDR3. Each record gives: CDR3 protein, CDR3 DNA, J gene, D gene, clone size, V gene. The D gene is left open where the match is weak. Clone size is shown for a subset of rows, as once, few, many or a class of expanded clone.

CDR3aa: CAISLGLAGGYTGELFF
CDR3nt: TGTGCCATCAGTTTGGGCCTAGCGGGAGGTTACACCGGGGAGCTGTTTTTT
j_gene: TRBJ2-2
d_gene: TRBD2
abundance: .
v_gene: TRBV10-3

CDR3aa: CASSVSGTASQPQHF
CDR3nt: TGTGCCAGCAGCGTATCCGGGACCGCGAGTCAGCCCCAGCATTTT
j_gene: TRBJ1-5
d_gene: .
abundance: few
v_gene: TRBV9

CDR3aa: CASSQSNGDEQFF
CDR3nt: TGTGCCAGCAGCCAATCAAACGGGGATGAGCAGTTCTTC
j_gene: TRBJ2-1
d_gene: .
abundance: .
v_gene: TRBV3-1

CDR3aa: CASRETRGTDTQYF
CDR3nt: TGTGCCAGCAGAGAAACTAGGGGCACAGATACGCAGTATTTT
j_gene: TRBJ2-3
d_gene: .
abundance: .
v_gene: TRBV6-6

CDR3aa: CASSLASPGGGELFF
CDR3nt: TGTGCCAGCAGCTTAGCGTCCCCCGGAGGCGGGGAGCTGTTTTTT
j_gene: TRBJ2-2
d_gene: .
abundance: .
v_gene: TRBV7-2

CDR3aa: CASSEGQFSQPQHF
CDR3nt: TGTGCCAGCAGCGAGGGACAGTTCTCTCAGCCCCAGCATTTT
j_gene: TRBJ1-5
d_gene: TRBD1
abundance: .
v_gene: TRBV9

CDR3aa: CASSLSAPGTGSYEQYF
CDR3nt: TGTGCCAGCAGTTTATCGGCCCCCGGGACGGGCTCCTACGAGCAGTACTTC
j_gene: TRBJ2-7
d_gene: .
abundance: once
v_gene: TRBV27

CDR3aa: CSARDSLRLAGRETQYF
CDR3nt: TGCAGTGCTAGAGATTCTCTTCGACTAGCGGGGAGGGAGACCCAGTACTTC
j_gene: TRBJ2-5
d_gene: TRBD2
abundance: few
v_gene: TRBV20-1

CDR3aa: CASSPLSNEQFF
CDR3nt: TGTGCCAGCAGCCCACTTAGCAATGAGCAGTTCTTC
j_gene: TRBJ2-1
d_gene: .
abundance: few
v_gene: TRBV12-3/TRBV12-4

CDR3aa: CASSLGQDAGEQYF
CDR3nt: TGCGCCAGCAGCCTGGGACAGGACGCGGGGGAGCAGTACTTC
j_gene: TRBJ2-7
d_gene: TRBD1
abundance: .
v_gene: TRBV5-1

CDR3aa: CASSPGGQPEVFF
CDR3nt: TGTGCCAGCAGCCCGGGGGGACAGCCGGAGGTGTTTTTT
j_gene: TRBJ2-2
d_gene: .
abundance: .
v_gene: TRBV7-9

CDR3aa: CASSQDIGLQLQETQYF
CDR3nt: TGTGCCAGCAGCCAAGATATAGGACTACAACTCCAAGAGACCCAGTACTTC
j_gene: TRBJ2-5
d_gene: .
abundance: .
v_gene: TRBV4-2

CDR3aa: CATKRQNNEQFF
CDR3nt: TGTGCCACAAAACGACAGAACAATGAGCAGTTCTTC
j_gene: TRBJ2-1
d_gene: .
abundance: .
v_gene: TRBV2

CDR3aa: CASSLGQDQETQYF
CDR3nt: TGTGCCAGCAGTTTAGGACAGGACCAAGAGACCCAGTACTTC
j_gene: TRBJ2-5
d_gene: .
abundance: few
v_gene: TRBV12-3/TRBV12-4

CDR3aa: CSAKPGYTF
CDR3nt: TGCAGTGCTAAACCTGGCTACACCTTC
j_gene: TRBJ1-2
d_gene: .
abundance: .
v_gene: TRBV20-1